Shown below are 21 T cell receptor beta chains from a single sample sequenced in a study of identical twins. TCRdb re-called the 5' RACE reads with MiXCR, one entry per CDR3 protein. The sample contains about 920,000 distinct CDR3 sequences, about 12% of which appear only once. The same specimen was also included in a second study, on yellow fever vaccine responses in identical twins.

Input material: PBMCs. These receptors all stem from a woman between 18 and 30 years old in good health.

This clonotype was observed many times. The chain couples TRBV28 to TRBJ2-5, with 8 bases matching TRBD2. This CDR3 comprises 17 residues. V lost 4 bases to trimming and J lost 2 bases; unmatched junction nucleotides: 12. CDR1 is MDHEN and CDR2 is SYDVKM in the germline V gene. CDR3 sequence: CASSSPSAGRGQETQYF. Here the CDR3 DNA reads TGTGCCAGCAGTTCCCCCTCAGCCGGGAGGGGGCAAGAGACCCAGTACTTC.

This clonotype was observed a handful of times. V usage is TRBV20-1 and J usage is TRBJ2-1, with D perhaps TRBD2 (5 bases). There are 15 residues in the CDR3. Germline V gene sequence: CDR1 DFQATT, CDR2 SNEGSKA (reference sequence). Trimming pared 6 bases from V and 0 bases from J, leaving 15 bases between. The DNA for the CDR3 is TGCAGTGCACCCCCCGGGGAATTCTCCTACAATGAGCAGTTCTTC. It yields the protein CSAPPGEFSYNEQFF.

This clonotype was observed a handful of times. J is TRBJ2-5 and V is TRBV6-6; weak D call: TRBD1 (5 bases). The germline V gene has CDR1 MNHNY and CDR2 SVGAGI (reference sequence). V shed 6 bases and J shed 5 bases, with 10 bases lying between them. CDR3 size: 12 residues. In nucleotides, the CDR3 is TGTGCCAGCAGGGGGCGATTGGAGACCCAGTACTTC. Protein sequence: CASRGRLETQYF.

The chain uses TRBV5-1 and TRBJ2-1; tentatively, D is TRBD2 (5 bases). The germline gives CDR1 SGHRS, CDR2 YFSETQ. The V and J ends lost 0 bases and 0 bases respectively, with 22 bases between them. The CDR3 runs to 20 residues. CDR3 sequence: CASSLAGPLAALTSYNEQFF. Written as DNA, the CDR3 is TGCGCCAGCAGCTTGGCAGGCCCCCTAGCAGCCCTAACCTCCTACAATGAGCAGTTCTTC.

This clonotype has a handful of counts. V usage is TRBV24-1 and J usage is TRBJ2-5, with D possibly TRBD2 on 6 matching bases. The ends were cut back, 5 bases at V and 4 bases at J, with 16 bases in the middle. Per germline, CDR1 KGHDR and CDR2 SFDVKD. The CDR3 runs to 15 residues. In DNA, the CDR3 is TGTGCCACCAGTGTAACTAGCCAGGAGGGAGAGACCCAGTACTTC. This translates into CATSVTSQEGETQYF.

The CDR3 DNA is TGTGCCAGCAGTTACTCCGGGGGGGTTGGCTGGCCCCAGCATTTT. It encodes CASSYSGGVGWPQHF. The chain has TRBV6-5 and TRBJ1-5; D is possibly TRBD1 (5 bases). This CDR3 region has 15 residues. From germline, CDR1 is MNHEY and CDR2 SVGAGI. V lost 0 bases and J lost 9, with 15 bases in between.

The J gene is TRBJ1-1, the V gene TRBV18; TRBD1 aligns across 7 bases. CDR1 KGHSH and CDR2 LQKENI come from the germline V gene. V shed 2 bases and J 4 bases; nucleotides not matched to a gene: 4. The CDR3 has 14 amino acids. CDR3 sequence (DNA): TGTGCCAGCTCACCAACAGGGGTGAGCACTGAAGCTTTCTTT. This sequence encodes CASSPTGVSTEAFF.

The chain couples TRBV3-1 to TRBJ1-1, with D possibly TRBD1 on 5 matching bases. Germline V gene lookup returns CDR1 LGHDT and CDR2 YNNKEL (reference sequence). The CDR3 covers 16 residues. V lost 4 bases and J 7 bases, leaving 22 bases between the germline ends. CDR3 amino acids: CASSPVSASHQGEAFF. CDR3 nucleotides: TGTGCCAGCAGCCCCGTATCGGCGTCCCATCAGGGTGAAGCTTTCTTT.

This clonotype was recorded at least ten times. The genes are TRBV29-1 and TRBJ2-1; possible D gene TRBD2, 5 bases. V shed 4 bases and J shed 10 bases, with 11 bases lying between them. The CDR3 has 11 residues. From germline, CDR1 is SQVTM and CDR2 ANQGSEA. CDR3 residues: CSVGASGEQFF. In DNA form, the CDR3 reads TGCAGCGTTGGGGCCAGCGGAGAGCAGTTCTTC.

Concerning this clonotype: This may come from a read error, since a much larger clone is one base off. J is TRBJ2-2 and V is TRBV10-3, with TRBD1 as a possible D gene (6 bases). The CDR3 contains 16 residues. Germline-derived CDR1 and CDR2 are ENHRY and SYGVKD. Trimming cost V 4 bases and J 1 base, with 13 bases left between them. CDR3 coding DNA: TGTGCCATCAGTGGGAGGACAGACTTGAACACCGGGGAGCTGTTTTTT. It yields the protein CAISGRTDLNTGELFF.

The rearrangement joins TRBV5-6 to TRBJ2-2; 7 bases fit TRBD1. CDR1 SGHDT and CDR2 YYEEEE come from the germline V gene. V lost 4 bases to trimming and J lost 6 bases; unmatched junction nucleotides: 9. The CDR3 has 15 residues. The CDR3 loop is CASSTGVWFPGELFF. The CDR3 bases are TGTGCCAGCAGCACAGGGGTTTGGTTTCCCGGGGAGCTGTTTTTT.

The table lists this clonotype with many counts. This chain connects TRBV12-3 or TRBV12-4 to TRBJ1-5; 9 bases are shared with TRBD1. CDR3 length: 17 residues. V was clipped by 9 bases and J by 0 bases; unmatched bases: 12. The DNA for the CDR3 is TGTGCCAGGCGGACAGGGGATTTATCGTATAGCAATCAGCCCCAGCATTTT. It specifies CARRTGDLSYSNQPQHF.

The chain recombines TRBV11-2 with TRBJ2-1, with D possibly TRBD2 on 6 matching bases. Germline V gives CDR1 SGHAT, CDR2 FQNNGV. This CDR3 contains 12 residues. Trimming left V 7 bases short and J 7 bases short, with 11 bases between. CDR3 nucleotides: TGTGCCAGCACCCGCGGGGAGAATGAGCAGTTCTTC. This gives the protein CASTRGENEQFF.

The CDR3 DNA reads TGTGCCAGCAGCCCAGGGACAGTATTAGCCAAAAACATTCAGTACTTC. Translated: CASSPGTVLAKNIQYF. The chain carries TRBV7-8 and TRBJ2-4, with 7 bases matching TRBD1. The CDR3 has 16 residues. Losses at the gene ends were 5 bases for V and 0 bases for J; bases not matched to a gene: 7. The germline CDR1 and CDR2 sequences are SGHVS and FQNEAQ.

V is TRBV6-1 and J is TRBJ2-7, with TRBD2 matching over 9 bases. With 5 bases clipped from V and 3 bases from J, the junction kept 5 bases outside the gene matches. Germline CDR1 reads MNHNS; CDR2 reads SASEGT. The CDR3 extends over 14 amino acids. CDR3 protein: CASSISGRSYEQYF. The CDR3 DNA reads as TGTGCCAGCAGTATTAGCGGGAGAAGCTACGAGCAGTACTTC.

This chain connects TRBV12-3 or TRBV12-4 to TRBJ1-6; 7 bases match TRBD1. This CDR3 spans 16 amino acids. J was trimmed by 5 bases and V by 6 bases; bases with no gene match: 10. The CDR3 sequence is CASSLSGTANNSPLHF. CDR3 DNA: TGTGCCAGCAGCCTCTCCGGGACAGCAAATAATTCACCCCTCCACTTT.

J is TRBJ1-5 and V is TRBV24-1, with D unresolved. There are 14 residues in the CDR3. Germline V gives CDR1 KGHDR, CDR2 SFDVKD. V was pared by 4 bases and J by 1 base, with 7 bases between. The CDR3 reads CATSDTRSNQPQHF. In DNA, the CDR3 is TGTGCCACCAGTGACACTCGAAGCAATCAGCCCCAGCATTTT.

There are many counts of this clonotype. The chain uses TRBV12-3 or TRBV12-4 and TRBJ2-1; 16 bases align to TRBD2. The CDR3 extends over 16 amino acids. Trimming took 7 bases from V and 6 from J; bases not matched to a gene: 6. In nucleotides, the CDR3 is TGTGCCAGCAAGGGACTAGCGGGGGGGCTAGGCAATGAGCAGTTCTTC. It specifies CASKGLAGGLGNEQFF.

The gene calls are TRBV27 and TRBJ2-7, with TRBD1 identical over 7 bases. The V gene end was trimmed by 7 bases and the J gene end by 3 bases; junction bases not matched to a gene: 12. This CDR3 has 15 amino acids. Germline V gene sequence: CDR1 MNHEY, CDR2 SMNVEV (reference sequence). DNA of the CDR3: TGTGCCAGCACCTTTAAGACAGGGAAATTCTACGAGCAGTACTTC. Amino acid sequence: CASTFKTGKFYEQYF.

This rearrangement joins TRBV10-3 to TRBJ1-1; D unclear. CDR3 size: 15 residues. Trimming took off 2 bases at V and 9 bases at J, with 19 bases between the two ends. Germline-derived CDR1 and CDR2 are ENHRY and SYGVKD. CDR3 nucleotides: TGTGCCATCAGTGAGAAGCGCCAGCCGGAAGGGAAAGCTTTCTTT. This sequence encodes CAISEKRQPEGKAFF.

This clonotype was counted ten times or more. This sequence joins TRBV12-5 and TRBJ2-2, with a tentative D call TRBD2 (5 bases). CDR1 LGHNT and CDR2 FRNRAP come from the germline V gene. The CDR3 loop spans 16 amino acids. V was clipped by 2 bases and J by 0 bases, with 10 bases between them. This CDR3 is CASGLILGPNTGELFF. The DNA of the CDR3 is TGTGCTAGTGGTTTGATACTAGGCCCGAACACCGGGGAGCTGTTTTTT.